These 21 T cell receptor beta chains share one sample of origin, sequenced in a study of CD8 T cells in Susac syndrome. The authors reverse transcribed about 0.5 to 1 ug RNA with random hexamers. A single record per CDR3 protein comes from TCRdb applying MiXCR to the immunoSEQ multiplex PCR reads. Here the sample spans 250,000 to 300,000 distinct CDR3 sequences, approximately 85% being singletons. The sample comprised CD8+ T cells from PBMCs. These TCRs come from a human donor with multiple sclerosis.

In DNA, the CDR3 is TGTGCCAGCAGCCCCCTTTCAGAGACCAGGGGGTATGGCTACACCTTC. Protein: CASSPLSETRGYGYTF. The rearrangement joins TRBV28 to TRBJ1-2, with TRBD1 identical over 7 bases. V gave up 6 bases and J gave up 5 bases; unmatched junction bases: 15. Germline V gene data show CDR1 as MDHEN and CDR2 as SYDVKM. CDR3 length: 16 amino acids.

The rearrangement joins TRBV4-1 to TRBJ2-7, with D uncertain. Germline V gene sequence: CDR1 MGHRA, CDR2 YSYEKL. This CDR3 comprises 13 residues. V dropped 1 base and J dropped 4 bases, with 8 bases sitting between them. The CDR3 is CASSQGVPYEQYF. CDR3 coding DNA: TGCGCCAGCAGCCAAGGAGTTCCTTACGAGCAGTACTTC.

The chain employs TRBV7-9 and TRBJ1-3; 10 bases fit TRBD1. V lost 3 bases and J lost 2; bases outside the gene matches: 4. Germline V gives CDR1 SEHNR, CDR2 FQNEAQ (reference sequence). The CDR3 has 16 residues. As DNA, the CDR3 is TGTGCCAGCAGCTTCAGGACAGGGGGGACTGGAAACACCATATATTTT. Translation: CASSFRTGGTGNTIYF.

This clonotype was observed a handful of times. The chain uses TRBV5-1 and TRBJ2-7; D is possibly TRBD1 (5 bases). The V and J ends lost 4 bases and 0 bases respectively, with 14 bases between them. From germline, CDR1 is SGHRS and CDR2 YFSETQ. The CDR3 covers 15 residues. In DNA form, the CDR3 reads TGCGCCAGCAGCAACGACAGTCCCGCCTCCTACGAGCAGTACTTC. This translates into CASSNDSPASYEQYF.

The rearrangement uses TRBV20-1 and TRBJ1-3; D is unresolved. CDR3 size: 13 residues. CDR1 is DFQATT, CDR2 SNEGSKA, per germline (reference sequence). V lost 5 bases to trimming and J lost 0 bases, with 8 bases between them. The DNA for the CDR3 is TGCAGTGCTCGGGCCCTCTCTGGAAACACCATATATTTT. Translated, it gives CSARALSGNTIYF.

The J gene is TRBJ2-1, the V gene TRBV30; tentatively, D is TRBD2 (5 bases). V lost 0 bases, J lost 7 bases, and 10 bases lay in between. Germline CDR1 and CDR2: GTSNPN and SVGIG (reference sequence). The CDR3 runs 13 residues. DNA for the CDR3: TGTGCCTGGAGTGTATCTAGCTCAAATGAGCAGTTCTTC. Translating it yields CAWSVSSSNEQFF.

The chain joins TRBV12-3 or TRBV12-4 to TRBJ2-3; D is uncertain. The CDR3 has 16 amino acids. The germline V and J ends were trimmed by 6 bases and 2 bases, with 18 bases remaining between them. As DNA, the CDR3 is TGTGCCAGCAGCCCCTCGGGCGCAGCTTTCACAGATACGCAGTATTTT. This translates into CASSPSGAAFTDTQYF.

The chain couples TRBV11-2 to TRBJ2-3; 10 bases are a match to TRBD1. The germline CDR1 and CDR2 sequences are SGHAT and FQNNGV. V dropped 6 bases and J dropped 4; count of bases not matched to a gene: 10. There are 16 residues in the CDR3. The CDR3 sequence: CASRLRDRGFSDTQYF. The CDR3 nucleotides read TGTGCCAGCAGATTACGGGACAGGGGATTCTCAGATACGCAGTATTTT.

The chain uses TRBV20-1 and TRBJ2-1; TRBD2 matches 7 bases. V trimming: 6 bases; J trimming: 3 bases; junction bases outside the gene matches: 11. The germline V gene encodes CDR1 DFQATT and CDR2 SNEGSKA (reference sequence). The CDR3 totals 15 residues. The CDR3 sequence is CSAEGREQVYNEQFF. The DNA for the CDR3 is TGCAGTGCAGAGGGGCGGGAGCAGGTCTACAATGAGCAGTTCTTC.

The chain is built from TRBV12-3 or TRBV12-4 and TRBJ1-1; D gene uncertain. This CDR3 has 12 residues. Trimming pared 1 base from V and 8 bases from J, leaving 8 bases between. The DNA for the CDR3 is TGTGCCAGCAGTTTAGGACACGCCGAAGCTTTCTTT. Residues: CASSLGHAEAFF.

This clonotype was recorded once. The V call is TRBV6-1, the J call TRBJ2-5; 10 nucleotides align to TRBD2. The CDR3 spans 16 residues. The J segment lost 0 bases and the V segment lost 2 bases, leaving 3 bases of the junction unmatched. In germline, CDR1 is MNHNS, CDR2 SASEGT. CDR3 sequence reads: CASSELAGEYQETQYF. In nucleotides, the CDR3 is TGTGCCAGCAGTGAACTAGCGGGAGAGTACCAAGAGACCCAGTACTTC.

This clonotype was seen once. The genes are TRBV15 and TRBJ2-4, with D perhaps matching TRBD2 (7 bases). V was shortened by 3 bases and J by 6 bases, with 24 bases between the two germline ends. The CDR3 consists of 18 residues. CDR1 and CDR2 from the germline V gene are LNHNV and YYDKDF (reference sequence). Written as DNA, the CDR3 is TGTGCCACCAGCAGCCCTGGGGGGGCGGGAGAGGAGGGAAACATTCAGTACTTC. This encodes CATSSPGGAGEEGNIQYF. The whole variable domain, filled in from reference TRBV15 and TRBJ2-4, reads DAMVIQNPRYQVTQFGKPVTLSCSQTLNHNVMYWYQQKSSQAPKLLFHYYDKDFNNEADTPDNFQSRRPNTSFCFLDIRSPGLGDTAMYLCATSSPGGAGEEGNIQYFGAGTRLSVL.

The CDR3 nucleotides read TGTGCCAGCAGCTTAGTCCGGCGGGGGGGCCAAGAGACCCAGTACTTC. This encodes CASSLVRRGGQETQYF. J is TRBJ2-5 and V is TRBV11-2, with 9 bases lining up with TRBD2. J was trimmed by 1 base and V by 1 base; bases with no gene match: 4. The CDR3 sequence is 16 residues long. Germline V gene lookup returns CDR1 SGHAT and CDR2 FQNNGV.

The table lists this clonotype with a few counts. This sequence joins TRBV7-9 and TRBJ1-5; tentatively, D is TRBD1 (5 bases). Trimming left V 8 bases short and J 4 bases short, with 15 bases between. The germline CDR1 and CDR2 sequences are SEHNR and FQNEAQ (reference sequence). CDR3 length: 14 residues. The CDR3 reads CASGAGETNQPQHF. The CDR3 coding sequence is TGTGCCAGCGGGGCAGGCGAGACGAATCAGCCCCAGCATTTT.

The gene calls are TRBV11-2 and TRBJ2-1; 13 nucleotides align to TRBD2. The CDR3 is made up of 19 amino acids. Trimming removed 0 bases from V and 9 bases from J; junction bases left unmatched: 14. Germline CDR1 and CDR2: SGHAT and FQNNGV. The CDR3, as DNA: TGTGCCAGCAGCTTAGATACTAGCGGGAGGGCCAGGATCTTTGCTGAGCAGTTCTTC. As protein: CASSLDTSGRARIFAEQFF.

This clonotype was counted a single time. This chain links TRBV7-3 with TRBJ2-3; 11 nucleotides align to TRBD2. J was trimmed by 2 bases and V by 0 bases; bases with no gene match: 4. Germline V lookup: CDR1 SGHTA, CDR2 FQGTGA. The CDR3 contains 17 residues. The DNA for the CDR3 is TGTGCCAGCAGCTTAACCGGGACTAGCGGAAACACAGATACGCAGTATTTT. Its protein is CASSLTGTSGNTDTQYF.

The rearrangement joins TRBV9 to TRBJ2-7; no reliable D call. The CDR3 totals 13 residues. From germline, CDR1 is SGDLS and CDR2 YYNGEE. The V and J ends lost 0 bases and 5 bases respectively, with 9 bases between them. CDR3 region: CASSVDSKDEQYF. The DNA for the CDR3 is TGTGCCAGCAGCGTAGATTCAAAGGACGAGCAGTACTTC.

The chain employs TRBV27 and TRBJ2-3, with a possible D match to TRBD2 (6 bases). Germline CDR1 MNHEY, CDR2 SMNVEV (reference sequence). The CDR3 has 18 residues. The ends were cut back, 0 bases at V and 3 bases at J, with 19 bases in the middle. For the CDR3, the DNA is TGTGCCAGCAGTTTATCGATAACGAGTAGCGGTCGGACAGATACGCAGTATTTT. Translating it yields CASSLSITSSGRTDTQYF.

DNA of the CDR3: TGTGCCAGCACAGGGAGGTTAGAAGCGGTACGGGGGGAGCAGTACTTC. This encodes CASTGRLEAVRGEQYF. This chain connects TRBV6-1 to TRBJ2-7; TRBD2 might be the D (6 bases). Germline V gene lookup returns CDR1 MNHNS and CDR2 SASEGT. CDR3 length: 16 residues. The ends were cut back, 7 bases at V and 7 bases at J, with 26 bases in the middle.

J is TRBJ2-1 and V is TRBV6-5, with D possibly matching TRBD1 (6 bases). The germline V gene encodes CDR1 MNHEY and CDR2 SVGAGI. This CDR3 comprises 16 residues. Trimming cost V 2 bases and J 5 bases, with 16 bases left between them. The CDR3 DNA follows: TGTGCCAGCAGTTACCCCTCTCAAAAGGGGGACAATGAGCAGTTCTTC. Protein product: CASSYPSQKGDNEQFF.

This clonotype was picked up one time. The V gene is TRBV19, the J gene TRBJ1-1; D gene uncertain. V dropped 7 bases and J dropped 1 base, with 4 bases sitting between them. Germline CDR1 is LNHDA and CDR2 is SQIVND (reference sequence). There are 11 residues in the CDR3. CDR3 residues: CASKANTEAFF. The CDR3 DNA follows: TGTGCCAGTAAGGCGAACACTGAAGCTTTCTTT.